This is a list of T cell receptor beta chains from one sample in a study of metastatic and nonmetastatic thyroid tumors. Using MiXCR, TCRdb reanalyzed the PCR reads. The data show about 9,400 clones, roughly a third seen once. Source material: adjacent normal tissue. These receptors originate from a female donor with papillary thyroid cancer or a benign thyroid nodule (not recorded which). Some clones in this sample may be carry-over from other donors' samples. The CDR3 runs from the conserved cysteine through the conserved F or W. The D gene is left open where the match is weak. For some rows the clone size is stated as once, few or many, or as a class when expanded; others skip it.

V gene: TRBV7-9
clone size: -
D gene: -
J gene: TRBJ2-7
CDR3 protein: CASSFQRGYEQYF
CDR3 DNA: TGTGCCAGCAGCTTCCAGCGCGGTTACGAGCAGTACTTC

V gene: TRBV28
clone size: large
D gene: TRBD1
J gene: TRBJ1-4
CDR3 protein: CASSFGRGRNEKLFF
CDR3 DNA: TGTGCCAGCAGTTTCGGGAGGGGGCGGAATGAAAAACTGTTTTTT

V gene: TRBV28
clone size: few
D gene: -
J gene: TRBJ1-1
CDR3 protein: CASSSRLGTEAFF
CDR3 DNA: TGTGCCAGCAGTTCGCGACTCGGCACTGAAGCTTTCTTT

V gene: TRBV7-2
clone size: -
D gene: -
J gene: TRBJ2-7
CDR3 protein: CASSFGLNYEQYF
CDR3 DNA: TGTGCCAGCAGCTTCGGTCTAAACTACGAGCAGTACTTC

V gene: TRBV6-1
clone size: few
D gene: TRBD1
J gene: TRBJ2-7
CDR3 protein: CASSRTGQSYEQYF
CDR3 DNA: TGTGCCAGCAGTAGGACAGGGCAAAGCTACGAGCAGTACTTC

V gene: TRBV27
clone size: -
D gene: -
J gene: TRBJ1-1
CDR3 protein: CASISPANTEAFF
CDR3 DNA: TGTGCCAGCATTTCCCCCGCGAACACTGAAGCTTTCTTT

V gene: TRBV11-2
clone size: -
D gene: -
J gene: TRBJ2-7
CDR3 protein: CASSEGQVYEQYF
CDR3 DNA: TGTGCCAGCAGCGAAGGACAAGTCTACGAGCAGTACTTC

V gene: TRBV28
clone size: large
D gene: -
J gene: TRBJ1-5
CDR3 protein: CASRLQGRDQPQHF
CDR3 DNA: TGTGCCAGCAGATTACAGGGAAGGGATCAGCCCCAGCATTTT

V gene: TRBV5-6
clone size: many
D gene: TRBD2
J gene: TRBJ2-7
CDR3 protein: CASSLVNGRAGEQYF
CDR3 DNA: TGTGCCAGCAGCTTGGTTAACGGGAGGGCCGGAGAGCAGTACTTC

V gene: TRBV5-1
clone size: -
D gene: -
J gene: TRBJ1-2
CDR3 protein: CASSLVAGDGYTF
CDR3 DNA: TGCGCCAGCAGCTTGGTGGCAGGGGATGGCTACACCTTC

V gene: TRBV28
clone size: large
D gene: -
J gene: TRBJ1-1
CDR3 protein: CASSSLENTEAFF
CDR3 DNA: TGTGCCAGCAGTTCGTTGGAGAACACTGAAGCTTTCTTT

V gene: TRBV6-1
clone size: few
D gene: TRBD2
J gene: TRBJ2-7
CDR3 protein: CASSAPTSGSDEQYF
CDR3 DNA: TGTGCCAGCAGTGCCCCGACTAGCGGGAGCGACGAGCAGTACTTC

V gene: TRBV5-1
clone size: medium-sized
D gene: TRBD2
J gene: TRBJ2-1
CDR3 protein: CASSPSPTSVSYNEQFF
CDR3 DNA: TGCGCCAGCAGCCCGTCCCCTACTAGCGTCTCCTACAATGAGCAGTTCTTC

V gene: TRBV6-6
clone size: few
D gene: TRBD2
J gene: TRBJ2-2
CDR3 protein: CASSYPRGGAGGELFF
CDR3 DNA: TGTGCCAGCAGTTACCCCCGGGGGGGCGCTGGCGGGGAGCTGTTTTTT

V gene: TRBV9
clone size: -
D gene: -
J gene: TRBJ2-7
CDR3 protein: CASSLTAEQYF
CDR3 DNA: TGTGCCAGCAGCCTCACGGCGGAGCAGTACTTC

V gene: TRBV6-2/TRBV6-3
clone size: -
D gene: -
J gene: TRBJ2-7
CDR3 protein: CASIERIGGGYLLEYGQYF
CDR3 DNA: TGTGCCAGCATAGAACGGATAGGGGGAGGGTACCTACTAGAATACGGGCAGTACTTC

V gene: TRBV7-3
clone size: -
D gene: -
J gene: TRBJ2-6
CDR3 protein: CASSPTVSSGANVLTF
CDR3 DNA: TGTGCCAGCAGCCCAACAGTAAGCTCTGGGGCCAACGTCCTGACTTTC

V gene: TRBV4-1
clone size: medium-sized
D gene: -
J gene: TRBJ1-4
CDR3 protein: CASSQVSRGGEKLFF
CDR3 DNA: TGCGCCAGCAGCCAAGTATCCCGGGGCGGGGAAAAACTGTTTTTT

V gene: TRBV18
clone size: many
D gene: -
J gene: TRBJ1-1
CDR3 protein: CASSPIIQTGNTEAFF
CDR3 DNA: TGTGCCAGCTCACCTATTATACAAACCGGGAACACTGAAGCTTTCTTT

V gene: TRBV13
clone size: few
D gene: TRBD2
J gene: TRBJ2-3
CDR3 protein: CASSPTSDPLSSTDTQYF
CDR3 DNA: TGTGCCAGCAGTCCGACTAGCGACCCTTTGTCGAGCACAGATACGCAGTATTTT

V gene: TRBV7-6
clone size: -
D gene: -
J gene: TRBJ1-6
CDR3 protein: CASSSQGPYNSPLHF
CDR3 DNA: TGTGCCAGCAGCTCCCAGGGGCCCTATAATTCACCCCTCCACTTT

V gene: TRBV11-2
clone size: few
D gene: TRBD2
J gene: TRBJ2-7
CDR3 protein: CASSSSSGINSYEQYF
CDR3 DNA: TGTGCCAGCAGCTCTTCTAGCGGGATAAACTCCTACGAGCAGTACTTC

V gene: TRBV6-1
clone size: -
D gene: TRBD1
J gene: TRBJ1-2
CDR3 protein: CASVRQGPYTF
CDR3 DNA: TGTGCCAGCGTAAGACAGGGGCCCTACACCTTC

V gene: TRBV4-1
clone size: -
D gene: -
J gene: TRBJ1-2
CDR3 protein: CASSHGSSQDYTF
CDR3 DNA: TGCGCCAGCAGCCATGGGTCGAGTCAGGACTACACCTTC

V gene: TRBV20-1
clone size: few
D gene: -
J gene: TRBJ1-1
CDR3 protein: CSGGGFGVYTEAFF
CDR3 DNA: TGCAGTGGAGGCGGCTTTGGGGTGTACACTGAAGCTTTCTTT

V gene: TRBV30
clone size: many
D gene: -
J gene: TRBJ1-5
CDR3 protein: CAWSVSGASNQPQHF
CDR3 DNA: TGTGCCTGGAGTGTATCAGGGGCGAGCAATCAGCCCCAGCATTTT

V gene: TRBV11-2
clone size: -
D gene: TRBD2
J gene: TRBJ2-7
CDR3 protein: CASSMLAGGTYGQHF
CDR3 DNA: TGTGCCAGCAGCATGCTAGCGGGAGGGACCTACGGGCAGCACTTC

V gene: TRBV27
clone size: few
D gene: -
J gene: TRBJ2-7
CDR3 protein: CASSLSGGVYEQYF
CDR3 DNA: TGTGCCAGCAGTTTATCAGGGGGGGTCTACGAGCAGTACTTC

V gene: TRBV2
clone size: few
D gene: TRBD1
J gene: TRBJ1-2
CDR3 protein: CASSEVDRKLYGYTF
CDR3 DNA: TGTGCCAGCAGTGAAGTGGACAGGAAACTCTATGGCTACACCTTC

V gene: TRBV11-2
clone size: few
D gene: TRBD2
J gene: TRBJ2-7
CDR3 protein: CASSLVFPSSGSSYEQYF
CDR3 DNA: TGTGCCAGCAGCTTAGTCTTCCCCAGCAGCGGGAGTTCCTACGAGCAGTACTTC

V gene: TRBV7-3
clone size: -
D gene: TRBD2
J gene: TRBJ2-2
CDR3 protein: CASSPRAGLADSGELFF
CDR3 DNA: TGTGCCAGCAGCCCCCGGGCCGGACTAGCGGATTCCGGGGAGCTGTTTTTT

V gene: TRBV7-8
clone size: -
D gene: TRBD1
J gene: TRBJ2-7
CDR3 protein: CASSLVEWGTGLNEQYF
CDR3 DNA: TGTGCCAGCAGCTTAGTTGAGTGGGGGACAGGTCTGAACGAGCAGTACTTC

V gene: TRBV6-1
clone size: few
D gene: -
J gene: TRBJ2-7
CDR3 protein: CVHPPRDTYDQYF
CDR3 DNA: TGTGTCCACCCCCCGAGGGACACCTACGATCAGTACTTC

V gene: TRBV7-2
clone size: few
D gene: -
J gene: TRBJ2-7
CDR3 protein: CASSLSPSREQYF
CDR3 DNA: TGTGCCAGCAGCTTATCCCCTAGCCGAGAGCAGTACTTC

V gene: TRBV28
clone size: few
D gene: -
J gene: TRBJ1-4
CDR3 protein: CASRVDTSLMKLFF
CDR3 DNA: TGTGCCAGCAGAGTAGACACGTCGTTGATGAAACTGTTTTTT

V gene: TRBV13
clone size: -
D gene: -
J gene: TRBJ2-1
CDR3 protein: CASSLNLAFDEQFF
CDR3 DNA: TGTGCCAGCAGCTTAAATCTAGCATTCGATGAGCAGTTCTTC

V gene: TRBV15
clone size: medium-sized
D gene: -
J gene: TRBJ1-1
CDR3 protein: CATSRDRAANTEAFF
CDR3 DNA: TGTGCCACCAGCAGAGATAGGGCAGCAAACACTGAAGCTTTCTTT

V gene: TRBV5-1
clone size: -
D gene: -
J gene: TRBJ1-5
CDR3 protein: CASSPTAGNQPQHF
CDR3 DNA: TGCGCCAGCAGCCCGACGGCAGGCAATCAGCCCCAGCATTTT

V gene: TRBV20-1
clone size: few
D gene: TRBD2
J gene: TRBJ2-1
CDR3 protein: CSARTSGRGSFGYNEQFF
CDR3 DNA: TGCAGTGCTCGGACTAGCGGGAGGGGTAGTTTCGGTTACAATGAGCAGTTCTTC

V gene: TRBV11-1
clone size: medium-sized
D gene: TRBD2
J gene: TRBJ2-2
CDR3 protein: CASRGAGGHGELFF
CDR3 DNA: TGTGCCAGCAGAGGGGCGGGAGGTCACGGGGAGCTGTTTTTT

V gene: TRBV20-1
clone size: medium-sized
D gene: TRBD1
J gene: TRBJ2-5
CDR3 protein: CSPLDREAQETQYF
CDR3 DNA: TGCAGTCCCCTGGACAGGGAGGCACAAGAGACCCAGTACTTC

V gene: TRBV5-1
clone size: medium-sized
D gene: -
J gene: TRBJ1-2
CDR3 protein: CASSEDGPYYGYTF
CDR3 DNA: TGCGCCAGCAGCGAAGACGGGCCGTACTATGGCTACACCTTC

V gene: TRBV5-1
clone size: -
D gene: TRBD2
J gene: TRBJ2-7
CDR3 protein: CASSLGGPGTNKKDYEQYF
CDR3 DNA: TGCGCCAGCAGCTTGGGTGGGCCCGGGACTAACAAGAAGGACTACGAGCAGTACTTC

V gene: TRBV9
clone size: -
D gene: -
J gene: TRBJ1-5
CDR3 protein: CASSVRGDSNQPQHF
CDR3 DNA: TGTGCCAGCAGCGTACGCGGGGATAGCAATCAGCCCCAGCATTTT

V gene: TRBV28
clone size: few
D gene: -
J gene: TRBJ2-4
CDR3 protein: CASSSLDGGANIQYF
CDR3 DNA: TGTGCCAGCAGCTCTCTTGATGGGGGAGCGAACATTCAGTACTTC

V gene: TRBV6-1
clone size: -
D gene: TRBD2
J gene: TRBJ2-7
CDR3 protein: CAILLAASYEQYF
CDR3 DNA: TGTGCCATCCTACTAGCGGCTTCCTACGAGCAGTACTTC

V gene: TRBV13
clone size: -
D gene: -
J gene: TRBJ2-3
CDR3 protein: CASSFISDTQYF
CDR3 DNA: TGTGCCAGCAGCTTCATCTCAGATACGCAGTATTTT

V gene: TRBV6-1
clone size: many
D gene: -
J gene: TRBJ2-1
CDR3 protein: CASSERGLEGVVGFF
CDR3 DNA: TGTGCCAGCAGTGAACGGGGTTTGGAGGGGGTAGTTGGGTTCTTC

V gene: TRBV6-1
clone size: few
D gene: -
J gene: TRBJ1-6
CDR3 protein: CASSEVARDGYSPLHF
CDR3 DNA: TGTGCCAGCAGTGAGGTAGCCCGGGACGGATATTCACCCCTCCACTTT

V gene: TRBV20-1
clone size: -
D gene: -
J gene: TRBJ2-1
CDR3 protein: CSAREPGRPGISEQFF
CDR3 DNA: TGCAGTGCTAGAGAGCCGGGTCGCCCAGGGATCAGTGAGCAGTTCTTC

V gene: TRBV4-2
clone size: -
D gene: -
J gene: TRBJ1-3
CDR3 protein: CASSQWSEGTSGNTIYF
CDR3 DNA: TGTGCCAGCAGCCAATGGTCGGAAGGAACCTCTGGAAACACCATATATTTT

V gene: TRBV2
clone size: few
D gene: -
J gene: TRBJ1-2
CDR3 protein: CASSLGPRGYGYTF
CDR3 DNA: TGTGCCAGCAGTTTAGGTCCCCGGGGGTATGGCTACACCTTC

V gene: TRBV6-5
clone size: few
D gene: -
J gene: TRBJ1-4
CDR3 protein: CASLTMGGEKLFF
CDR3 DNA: TGTGCCAGCCTCACTATGGGAGGAGAAAAACTGTTTTTT

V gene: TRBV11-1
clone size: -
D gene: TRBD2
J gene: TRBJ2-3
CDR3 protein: CASSRGLAGVSDTQYF
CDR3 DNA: TGTGCCAGCAGCCGGGGACTAGCGGGGGTCTCAGATACGCAGTATTTT